One and the same sample provided the 3 T cell receptor beta chains below, sequenced in a study of blood T cell repertoires in COVID-19. Profiling relied on immunoSEQ multiplex PCR, and the TCRdb table lists in-frame clones only, not all of them. The data contain approximately 200,000 clones, around 85% of them singletons. Sequenced sample: peripheral blood. Every receptor here comes from a person between 70 and 80 years old with COVID-19, enrolled during active disease.

V usage is TRBV6-2 or TRBV6-3 and J usage is TRBJ1-2; D is unclear. The germline V gene encodes CDR1 MNHEY and CDR2 SVGEGT. V was trimmed by 0 bases and J by 8 bases, leaving 10 bases between them. CDR3 length equals 13 residues. CDR3 loop: CASSYSMGGGYTF. In DNA, the CDR3 is TGTGCCAGCAGTTACTCGATGGGAGGCGGCTACACCTTC.

The chain is built from TRBV30 and TRBJ1-2; D is possibly TRBD1 (6 bases). The V gene lost 3 bases and the J gene lost 6 bases, with 17 bases spanning the gap. The CDR3 covers 14 residues. Germline V lookup: CDR1 GTSNPN, CDR2 SVGIG (reference sequence). The CDR3 DNA reads as TGTGCCTGGAGCGCCTCCGTGGGGGCGGATGGCTACACCTTC. It encodes CAWSASVGADGYTF.

The chain joins TRBV19 to TRBJ1-5; D perhaps matches TRBD1 (6 bases). Germline CDR1 and CDR2: LNHDA and SQIVND (reference sequence). The V and J ends lost 3 bases and 1 base respectively, with 16 bases between them. The CDR3 is 17 amino acids. This CDR3 reads CASSIRVSGGSNQPQHF. As DNA, the CDR3 is TGTGCCAGTAGTATTAGGGTGTCGGGGGGCAGCAATCAGCCCCAGCATTTT.